This T cell receptor beta chain comes out of a study of CDR3 diversity in severe acne (dated by TCRdb to about 2019). Library preparation used PCR. The run used an Illumina HiSeq 2000. Using fastp at Q25 and MiXCR, TCRdb reprocessed the public reads and kept productive beta chains. Records with the same CDR3 protein are collapsed into one entry carrying the most frequent genes and DNA. Within this sample are more than 70,000 distinct CDR3 sequences, with around 54% of them counted one time only. The ten largest make up under 14% of the sample. About this clonotype itself: Its cognate antigen has yet to be identified. Per-base qualities were not stored, and no clone one base away is much larger.

Sequenced sample: blood. The origin of this receptor is a male donor with severe acne vulgaris.

The CDR3 is CASSLDRSEQYF. The DNA sequence reads TGCGCCAGCAGCTTGGACAGGAGCGAGCAGTACTTC. The rearranged segments are TRBV5-1 and TRBJ2-7; TRBD1 is a possible D gene, resting on 5 matching bases. The CDR3 measures 12 amino acids from cysteine to phenylalanine. The read is trimmed to its CDR3 DNA, 36 bases read in frame from base 1. V is shortened by 0 bases, J by 6 bases, and the region joining them spans 7 bases. Based on the germline V gene, the CDR1 and CDR2 sequences are SGHRS and YFSETQ.